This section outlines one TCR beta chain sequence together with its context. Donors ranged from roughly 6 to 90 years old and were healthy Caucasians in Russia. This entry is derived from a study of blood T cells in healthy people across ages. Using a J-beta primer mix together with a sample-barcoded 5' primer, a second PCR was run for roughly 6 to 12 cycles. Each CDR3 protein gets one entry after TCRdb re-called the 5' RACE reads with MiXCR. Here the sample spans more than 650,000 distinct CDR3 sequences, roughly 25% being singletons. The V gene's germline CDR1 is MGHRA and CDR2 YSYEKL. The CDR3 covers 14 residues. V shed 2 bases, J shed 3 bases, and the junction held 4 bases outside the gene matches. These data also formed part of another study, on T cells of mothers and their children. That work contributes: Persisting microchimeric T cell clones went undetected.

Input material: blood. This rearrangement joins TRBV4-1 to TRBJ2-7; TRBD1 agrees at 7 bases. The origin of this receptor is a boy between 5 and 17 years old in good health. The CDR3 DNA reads TGCGCCAGCAGCCAATGGGCAGGGGGCTACGAGCAGTACTTC. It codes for CASSQWAGGYEQYF.